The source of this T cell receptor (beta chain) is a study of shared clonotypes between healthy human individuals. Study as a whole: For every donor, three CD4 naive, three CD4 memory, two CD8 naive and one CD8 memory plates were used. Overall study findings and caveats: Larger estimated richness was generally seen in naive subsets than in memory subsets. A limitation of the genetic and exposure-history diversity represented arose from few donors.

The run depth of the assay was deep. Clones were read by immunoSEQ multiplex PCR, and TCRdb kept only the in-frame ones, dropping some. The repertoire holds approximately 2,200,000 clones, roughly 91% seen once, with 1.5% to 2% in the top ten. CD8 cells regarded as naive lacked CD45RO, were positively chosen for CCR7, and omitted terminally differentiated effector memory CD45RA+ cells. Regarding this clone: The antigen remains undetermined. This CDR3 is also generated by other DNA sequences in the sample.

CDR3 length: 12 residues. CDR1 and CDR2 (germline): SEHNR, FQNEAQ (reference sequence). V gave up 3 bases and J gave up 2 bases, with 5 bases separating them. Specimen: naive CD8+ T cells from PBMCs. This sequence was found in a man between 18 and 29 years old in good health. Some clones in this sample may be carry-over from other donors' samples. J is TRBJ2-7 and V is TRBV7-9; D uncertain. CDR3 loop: CASSFLPYEQYF. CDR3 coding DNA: TGTGCCAGCAGCTTCCTTCCCTACGAGCAGTACTTC.